Listed below are T cell receptor beta chains from one sample, sequenced in a study of T cell responses to AZD1222 COVID-19 vaccine. The table came from immunoSEQ multiplex PCR; TCRdb's copy has only in-frame clones and leaves some out. The sample lists around 130,000 clones, about 93% seen once, with about 0.91% in the top ten. The material sequenced was peripheral blood, taken on day 0 of AZD1222 vaccination. Every receptor here comes from an adult in good health. The CDR3 runs from the conserved cysteine through the conserved F or W. A D gene is named only where the DNA matches it firmly. Some rows mark clone size as missing; the rest say once, few, many or name a class of expanded clone.

clone_size,v_call,d_call,j_call,cdr3_aa,cdr3_nt
-,TRBV5-1,TRBD1,TRBJ2-7,CASSSGQVTYEQYF,TGCGCCAGCAGCTCCGGACAGGTAACCTACGAGCAGTACTTC
-,TRBV6-1,-,TRBJ1-5,CASSDAKVKYSNQPQHF,TGTGCCAGCAGTGACGCTAAGGTGAAGTATAGCAATCAGCCCCAGCATTTT
-,TRBV19,TRBD1,TRBJ2-1,CASSMEDRRLGEQFF,TGTGCCAGTAGTATGGAGGACAGGCGCCTCGGTGAGCAGTTCTTC
-,TRBV4-1,-,TRBJ2-7,CASSLRGDPSYEQYF,TGCGCCAGCAGTCTTAGGGGGGATCCCTCCTACGAGCAGTACTTC
-,TRBV10-3,-,TRBJ1-1,CAISESILNTEAFF,TGTGCCATCAGTGAGTCGATATTGAACACTGAAGCTTTCTTT
-,TRBV12-2,-,TRBJ2-5,CASRLEGRGGQETQYF,TGTGCAAGTCGCTTGGAGGGGAGAGGGGGCCAAGAGACCCAGTACTTC
-,TRBV29-1,-,TRBJ1-2,CSAEEGRSNYGYTF,TGCAGCGCCGAGGAGGGCCGATCTAACTATGGCTACACCTTC
-,TRBV6-5,TRBD1,TRBJ1-1,CASIGQELEAFF,TGTGCCAGCATCGGACAGGAGCTTGAAGCTTTCTTT
-,TRBV9,-,TRBJ1-1,CASSVARGSDTEAFF,TGTGCCAGCAGCGTAGCTCGGGGGAGTGACACTGAAGCTTTCTTT
-,TRBV29-1,TRBD2,TRBJ2-7,CSVRGVLSYEQYF,TGCAGCGTTCGGGGGGTCCTATCCTACGAGCAGTACTTC
-,TRBV18,-,TRBJ2-7,CASSPKGYYEQYF,TGTGCCAGCTCACCAAAGGGTTACTACGAGCAGTACTTC
-,TRBV11-3,-,TRBJ1-3,CASSLSGRNTIYF,TGTGCCAGCAGCTTATCTGGGAGAAACACCATATATTTT
-,TRBV6-4,TRBD2,TRBJ2-3,CASSELADTDTQYF,TGTGCCAGCAGTGAACTAGCGGACACAGATACGCAGTATTTT
-,TRBV5-1,TRBD1,TRBJ1-4,CASKPGGHSEKLFF,TGCGCCAGCAAGCCAGGGGGTCATAGCGAAAAACTGTTTTTT
-,TRBV4-2,TRBD1,TRBJ1-5,CASSPQGQQPQHF,TGTGCCAGCAGCCCCCAGGGACAGCAGCCCCAGCATTTT
-,TRBV5-1,-,TRBJ2-1,CASSRAGYANEQFF,TGCGCCAGCAGCAGGGCAGGGTACGCCAATGAGCAGTTCTTC
once,TRBV7-9,-,TRBJ1-2,CASSLGGQVYGYTF,TGTGCCAGCAGCTTAGGGGGGCAGGTCTATGGCTACACCTTC
once,TRBV7-9,-,TRBJ2-1,CASSLRLNEQFF,TGTGCCAGCAGCTTACGTCTCAATGAGCAGTTCTTC
-,TRBV5-6,TRBD1,TRBJ1-2,CASSPGQVVAIGYTF,TGTGCCAGCAGCCCAGGACAGGTTGTAGCGATCGGCTACACCTTC
-,TRBV11-2,-,TRBJ1-5,CASTPGSSDQPQHF,TGTGCCAGCACCCCCGGAAGTAGTGATCAGCCCCAGCATTTT
once,TRBV2,TRBD1,TRBJ2-7,CASSATRGITYEQYF,TGTGCCAGCAGCGCCACCAGGGGGATAACCTACGAGCAGTACTTC
-,TRBV7-9,-,TRBJ1-2,CASSLVGGLGYGYTF,TGTGCCAGCAGCTTAGTCGGGGGGCTCGGCTATGGCTACACCTTC
-,TRBV3-1/TRBV3-2,-,TRBJ1-2,CASSQDSGGGWGYTF,TGTGCCAGCAGCCAAGATTCGGGCGGGGGTTGGGGCTACACCTTC
once,TRBV19,-,TRBJ1-2,CASSIGLRGVGYTF,TGTGCCAGTAGTATAGGGCTACGAGGGGTCGGCTACACCTTC
-,TRBV6-5,TRBD1,TRBJ2-7,CASSSQGLFYEQYF,TGTGCCAGCAGTTCACAGGGGTTGTTCTACGAGCAGTACTTC
-,TRBV12-5,-,TRBJ2-6,CASGLLRGSGANVLTF,TGTGCTAGTGGTTTGTTGAGGGGCTCTGGGGCCAACGTCCTGACTTTC
-,TRBV19,TRBD1,TRBJ1-2,CASSITYRGIGGYTF,TGTGCCAGTAGTATTACCTACAGGGGCATCGGTGGCTACACCTTC
-,TRBV15,-,TRBJ1-2,CATSRYRDRYGYTF,TGTGCCACCAGCAGGTACAGGGACCGCTATGGCTACACCTTC
-,TRBV6-5,-,TRBJ1-5,CASSYINQPQHF,TGTGCCAGCAGTTATATAAATCAGCCCCAGCATTTT
-,TRBV19,-,TRBJ1-3,CASNQKGSGNTIYF,TGTGCCAGTAATCAGAAGGGCAGTGGGAACACCATATATTTT
once,TRBV27,-,TRBJ1-2,CASSRAGRDGYTF,TGTGCCAGCAGTCGGGCAGGGAGGGATGGCTACACCTTC
-,TRBV9,-,TRBJ1-6,CASSVGRREALHF,TGTGCCAGCAGCGTAGGGCGCAGGGAGGCCCTCCACTTT
-,TRBV6-5,-,TRBJ1-2,CASRAGLTNYGYTF,TGTGCCAGCAGGGCGGGGCTCACTAACTATGGCTACACCTTC
-,TRBV7-9,TRBD1,TRBJ1-2,CASSKTGGGGYTF,TGTGCCAGCAGCAAGACAGGGGGTGGTGGCTACACCTTC
-,TRBV18,-,TRBJ1-5,CASSPQGLLSNQPQHF,TGTGCCAGCTCACCACAGGGATTACTGAGCAATCAGCCCCAGCATTTT
once,TRBV11-1,-,TRBJ1-2,CASSSQEETGGPGYTF,TGTGCCAGCAGCTCCCAAGAAGAGACCGGGGGGCCTGGCTACACCTTC
-,TRBV3-1/TRBV3-2,-,TRBJ1-4,CASSQVVTGEKLFF,TGTGCCAGCAGCCAAGTTGTGACAGGCGAAAAACTGTTTTTT
once,TRBV6-1,TRBD1,TRBJ1-6,CASSEGTGSSPLHF,TGTGCCAGCAGTGAAGGGACAGGGAGTTCACCCCTCCACTTT
-,TRBV28,-,TRBJ1-1,CASSFPAVGTEAFF,TGTGCCAGCAGTTTCCCCGCCGTCGGGACTGAAGCTTTCTTT
-,TRBV6-2/TRBV6-3,TRBD1,TRBJ1-1,CASSPKDRRETEAFF,TGTGCCAGCAGTCCAAAGGACAGGAGGGAAACTGAAGCTTTCTTT
-,TRBV6-1,-,TRBJ1-3,CASSERSGTKGNTIYF,TGTGCCAGCAGTGAAAGGTCCGGGACAAAGGGAAACACCATATATTTT
-,TRBV6-5,-,TRBJ1-3,CASSYTRTTSGTIYF,TGTGCCAGCAGTTACACTAGAACCACGAGTGGCACCATATATTTT
-,TRBV15,-,TRBJ2-7,CATSVAGAPYEQYF,TGTGCCACCAGCGTCGCAGGGGCCCCGTACGAGCAGTACTTC
-,TRBV7-9,TRBD2,TRBJ2-1,CASIPWTSGGQSSYNEQFF,TGTGCCAGCATTCCCTGGACTAGCGGGGGTCAAAGCTCCTACAATGAGCAGTTCTTC